Below, 16 T cell receptor beta chains from the same sample are listed, as sequenced in a study of shared clonotypes between healthy human individuals (dated by TCRdb to 2018 to 2020). Library construction relied on the immunoSEQ multiplex PCR assay. The table was pulled from immuneACCESS by TCRdb, which kept in-frame rearrangements only. Such tables lose some clones; where checked, under half of the loss comes from unresolved V genes, and the rest has no known cause. The sample yields a few hundred thousand clones; just under 97% were counted once. In total, the top ten clones hold around 0.11% of the sample. CD8 naive samples were obtained by positive selection for CCR7 among CD45RO-negative cells, yielding a CD45RA+CCR7+ population from which TemRA cells were excluded. Source material: naive CD8+ T cells sorted from blood. What the cell subset or site label conveys for this sample: CD45RA+CCR7+. The receptor set was obtained from a woman in her thirties in good health.

J is TRBJ2-1 and V is TRBV25-1; D not resolved. Germline values: CDR1 MGHDK, CDR2 SYGVNS. V was trimmed by 2 bases and J by 8 bases, leaving 19 bases between them. There are 16 residues in the CDR3. CDR3 amino acids: CASSEVTETYSDEQFF. CDR3 DNA: TGTGCCAGCAGTGAAGTAACAGAAACTTACTCCGATGAGCAGTTCTTC.

V is TRBV7-9 and J is TRBJ2-5, with 12 nucleotides matching TRBD1. Gene TRBJ2-7 matches the end of the DNA better, so the J call may be wrong. CDR1 is SEHNR, CDR2 FQNEAQ, per germline (reference sequence). The CDR3 is 15 amino acids. The CDR3 protein is CASSPGQGALYEQYF. The CDR3 bases are TGTGCCAGCAGCCCGGGACAGGGGGCCTTATACGAGCAGTACTTC.

Concerning this clone itself: This CDR3 is also generated by other DNA sequences in the sample. The CDR3 loop reads CASSLGQAYGYTF. The DNA for the CDR3 is TGTGCCAGCAGTTTGGGACAAGCCTATGGCTACACCTTC. The chain links TRBV28 to TRBJ1-2; TRBD1 is a possible D gene (6 bases). Trimming pared 3 bases from V and 4 bases from J, leaving 9 bases between. This CDR3 is built from 13 residues. Germline V gives CDR1 MDHEN, CDR2 SYDVKM.

The gene calls are TRBV11-2 and TRBJ2-7; D uncertain. The CDR3 sequence is 12 residues long. Germline V gene lookup returns CDR1 SGHAT and CDR2 FQNNGV. V gave up 0 bases and J gave up 3 bases, with 3 bases separating them. CDR3 region: CASSLENYEQYF. The CDR3 DNA reads as TGTGCCAGCAGCTTAGAAAACTACGAGCAGTACTTC. Complete variable domain (other parts from reference TRBV11-2 and TRBJ2-7): EAGVAQSPRYKIIEKRQSVAFWCNPISGHATLYWYQQILGQGPKLLIQFQNNGVVDDSQLPKDRFSAERLKGVDSTLKIQPAKLEDSAVYLCASSLENYEQYFGPGTRLTVT.

This chain links TRBV13 with TRBJ1-2; tentatively, D is TRBD1 (5 bases). V lost 4 bases and J lost 4, with 7 bases in between. CDR1 PRHDT and CDR2 FYEKMQ come from the germline V gene (reference sequence). The length of the CDR3 is 12 residues. CDR3 in amino acids: CASSSDTYGYTF. CDR3 coding DNA: TGTGCCAGCAGCTCGGACACCTATGGCTACACCTTC.

The rearrangement joins TRBV6-5 to TRBJ1-4; D might be TRBD1 (5 bases). The germline V gene has CDR1 MNHEY and CDR2 SVGAGI. This CDR3 region has 15 residues. Deletions cut 0 bases from V and 6 bases from J, with 11 bases between. This CDR3 reads CASSYSRGTHEKLFF. The CDR3, as DNA: TGTGCCAGCAGTTACTCCCGGGGCACCCATGAAAAACTGTTTTTT.

Notes on this clone: This same CDR3 is encoded by further DNA sequences in the sample. The chain links TRBV5-4 to TRBJ2-5; D is uncertain. Germline CDR1 is SGHNT and CDR2 is YYREEE (reference sequence). V lost 2 bases, J lost 2 bases, and 7 bases lay in between. The CDR3 extends over 13 amino acids. The CDR3 loop is CASSFESQETQYF. In nucleotides, the CDR3 is TGTGCCAGCAGCTTCGAGAGTCAAGAGACCCAGTACTTC.

The genes are TRBV19 and TRBJ1-1; D is uncertain. With 0 bases removed from V and 4 bases from J, the gap between germline ends came to 9 bases. Germline-derived CDR1 and CDR2 are LNHDA and SQIVND (reference sequence). This CDR3 is built from 14 residues. The CDR3 region has the DNA TGTGCCAGTAGTATAGACAACGAGGGCACTGAAGCTTTCTTT. The encoded protein is CASSIDNEGTEAFF.

The chain is built from TRBV6-1 and TRBJ2-5; TRBD2 matches 8 bases. Germline values: CDR1 MNHNS, CDR2 SASEGT. V lost 3 bases, J lost 2 bases, and 11 bases stayed unmatched. This CDR3 region has 17 residues. Here the CDR3 reads CASSDGEPTSEQETQYF. The CDR3 DNA reads as TGTGCCAGCAGTGACGGCGAACCGACTAGCGAACAAGAGACCCAGTACTTC.

The chain uses TRBV11-1 and TRBJ2-2, with D unresolved. CDR1 is SGHAT, CDR2 FQDESV, per germline (reference sequence). The CDR3 extends over 14 amino acids. V dropped 5 bases and J dropped 2 bases, with 9 bases sitting between them. CDR3 residues: CASSRSPNTGELFF. The CDR3, as DNA: TGTGCCAGCAGCCGATCCCCTAACACCGGGGAGCTGTTTTTT.

This clone was seen just once. J is TRBJ2-2 and V is TRBV7-6, with a weak D call TRBD2 (6 bases). The CDR3 runs to 15 residues. Germline CDR1 reads SGHVS; CDR2 reads FNYEAQ. Trimming pared 0 bases from V and 3 bases from J, leaving 8 bases between. The CDR3 is CASSLASGDTGELFF. CDR3 DNA: TGTGCCAGCAGCTTAGCTAGCGGAGACACCGGGGAGCTGTTTTTT.

Comment on this clone: At the DNA level, this CDR3 is encoded by other sequences in the same sample as well. This rearrangement joins TRBV27 to TRBJ1-5; no clear D. CDR3 length: 13 residues. Per germline, CDR1 MNHEY and CDR2 SMNVEV (reference sequence). Deletions cut 7 bases from V and 7 bases from J, with 14 bases between. CDR3 sequence reads: CASKAGTGQPQHF. The DNA for the CDR3 is TGTGCCAGCAAGGCGGGAACTGGGCAGCCCCAGCATTTT.

This chain connects TRBV11-2 to TRBJ2-3, with D perhaps given as TRBD1 or TRBD2 (7 bases each). The V gene's germline CDR1 is SGHAT and CDR2 FQNNGV. V was trimmed by 3 bases and J by 3 bases, leaving 22 bases between them. The CDR3 covers 18 residues. The CDR3 reads CASSFIQGLAADTDTQYF. CDR3 sequence (DNA): TGTGCCAGCAGCTTTATACAGGGGCTAGCGGCGGATACAGATACGCAGTATTTT.

The J gene is TRBJ2-7, the V gene TRBV27; TRBD2 aligns across 13 bases. The J segment lost 5 bases and the V segment lost 4 bases, leaving 5 bases of the junction unmatched. The CDR3 length is 15 residues. Germline loops: CDR1 MNHEY, CDR2 SMNVEV (reference sequence). CDR3 residues: CASSSGTSGKNEQYF. The CDR3 bases are TGTGCCAGCAGTTCAGGGACTAGCGGGAAAAACGAGCAGTACTTC.

The V and J genes are TRBV9 and TRBJ2-3; D unresolved. Germline V gene sequence: CDR1 SGDLS, CDR2 YYNGEE. Deletions cut 4 bases from V and 2 bases from J, with 8 bases between. CDR3 length: 13 amino acids. CDR3 in amino acids: CASSTGVTDTQYF. CDR3 DNA sequence: TGTGCCAGCAGCACTGGTGTCACAGATACGCAGTATTTT.

V usage is TRBV6-5 and J usage is TRBJ1-4; D is unclear. This CDR3 comprises 15 residues. CDR1 is MNHEY, CDR2 SVGAGI, per germline. The V and J ends lost 4 bases and 6 bases respectively, with 15 bases between them. DNA for the CDR3: TGTGCCAGCAGTTCCCACATTACCCTCCATGAAAAACTGTTTTTT. It specifies CASSSHITLHEKLFF.